This T cell receptor (beta chain) was documented in a study of shared clonotypes between healthy human individuals. Looking at the study overall: Each donor had three CD4 naive, three CD4 memory, two CD8 naive and one CD8 memory plate.

The V segment lost 4 bases and the J segment 11 bases; nucleotides outside the gene matches: 19. From germline, CDR1 is MNHEY and CDR2 SVGAGI. The CDR3 loop spans 16 amino acids. Caucasian adults living in Nashville, Tennessee, provided all samples. Note on this clone: No antigen is known for it.

General study findings and limits: All-four-donor shared clonotypes had higher generation probabilities than non-shared clonotypes did.

TCRdb keeps only in-frame clones here, not all; method: immunoSEQ multiplex PCR. The sample comprises a few million clones, over 85% of which are singletons, and 0.35% to 0.5% rests with the top ten. Sequenced material: naive CD4+ T cells from PBMCs. The subset: CD45RA+ positively selected. The sequence was obtained from a man between 18 and 29 years old in good health. Some clones in this sample may be carry-over from other donors' samples. The chain recombines TRBV6-5 with TRBJ2-5; 7 bases are shared with TRBD1. Written as DNA, the CDR3 is TGTGCCAGCAGTTTGGACAGGTCCACGGTCGCTGTCGTGCAGTACTTC. Translation gives CASSLDRSTVAVVQYF.